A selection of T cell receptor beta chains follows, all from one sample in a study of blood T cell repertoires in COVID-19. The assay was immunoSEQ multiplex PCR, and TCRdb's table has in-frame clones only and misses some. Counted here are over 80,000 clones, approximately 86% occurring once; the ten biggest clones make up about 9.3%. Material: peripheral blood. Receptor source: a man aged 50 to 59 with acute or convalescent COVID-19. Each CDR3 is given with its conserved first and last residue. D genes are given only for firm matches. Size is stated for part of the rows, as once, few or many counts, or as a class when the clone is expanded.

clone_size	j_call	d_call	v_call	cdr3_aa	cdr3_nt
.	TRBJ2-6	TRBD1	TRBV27	CASRDRAPSGANVLTF	TGTGCCAGCAGAGACAGGGCCCCATCTGGGGCCAACGTCCTGACTTTC
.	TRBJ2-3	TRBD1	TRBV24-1	CATSEGGQGLTDTQYF	TGTGCCACCAGTGAGGGGGGACAGGGGCTCACAGATACGCAGTATTTT
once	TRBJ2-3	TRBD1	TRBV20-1	CSASRRDSFTDTQYF	TGCAGTGCTAGTCGTCGGGACAGCTTCACAGATACGCAGTATTTT
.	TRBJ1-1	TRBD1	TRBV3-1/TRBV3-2	CASSPRGGQGTEAFF	TGTGCCAGCAGCCCTCGAGGGGGCCAGGGCACTGAAGCTTTCTTT
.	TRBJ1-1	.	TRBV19	CASSINGGANTEAFF	TGTGCCAGTAGTATCAATGGGGGCGCGAACACTGAAGCTTTCTTT
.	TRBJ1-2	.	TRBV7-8	CASSVREKGYGYTF	TGTGCCAGCAGCGTCAGGGAAAAAGGGTATGGCTACACCTTC
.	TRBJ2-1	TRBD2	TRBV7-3	CASSLALARNNEQFF	TGTGCCAGCAGCTTAGCACTAGCGCGCAACAATGAGCAGTTCTTC
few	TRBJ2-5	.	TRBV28	CASSLYSQETQYF	TGTGCCAGCAGTTTATACAGCCAAGAGACCCAGTACTTC
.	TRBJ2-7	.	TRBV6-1	CASSEAAGSYEQYF	TGTGCCAGCAGTGAAGCGGCAGGATCCTACGAGCAGTACTTC
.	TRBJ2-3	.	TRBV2	CASSVGSGTDTQYF	TGTGCCAGCAGTGTAGGGAGCGGCACAGATACGCAGTATTTT
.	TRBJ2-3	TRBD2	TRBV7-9	CASSLLAGSTDTQYF	TGTGCCAGCAGCTTACTAGCGGGTAGCACAGATACGCAGTATTTT
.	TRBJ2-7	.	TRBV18	CASSPPQSLDKQYF	TGTGCCAGCTCACCACCGCAATCACTAGATAAGCAGTACTTC
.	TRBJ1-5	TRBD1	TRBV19	CASRGTGAGGNQPQHF	TGTGCCAGTAGAGGGACAGGGGCGGGAGGTAATCAGCCCCAGCATTTT
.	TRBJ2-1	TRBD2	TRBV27	CASSLMGTSGAYNEQFF	TGTGCCAGCAGTTTAATGGGGACTAGCGGGGCCTACAATGAGCAGTTCTTC
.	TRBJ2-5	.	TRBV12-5	CASGLRVWQGGRETQYF	TGTGCTAGTGGTTTACGGGTGTGGCAGGGTGGCAGGGAGACCCAGTACTTC
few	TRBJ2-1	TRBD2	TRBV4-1	CASSQATSQTYNEQFF	TGCGCCAGCAGCCAAGCGACTAGCCAGACCTACAATGAGCAGTTCTTC
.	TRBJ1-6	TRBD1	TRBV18	CASSPLDRDHSPLHF	TGTGCCAGCTCACCCCTAGACAGGGATCATTCACCCCTCCACTTT
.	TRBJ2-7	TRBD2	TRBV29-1	CSVQERLAGAEQYF	TGCAGCGTGCAAGAGAGACTAGCGGGAGCCGAGCAGTACTTC
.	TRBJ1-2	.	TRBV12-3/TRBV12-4	CASSLDYYGYTF	TGTGCCAGCAGTTTAGACTACTATGGCTACACCTTC
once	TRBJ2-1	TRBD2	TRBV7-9	CASSPGTSGDNEQFF	TGTGCCAGCAGCCCCGGGACTAGCGGTGACAATGAGCAGTTCTTC
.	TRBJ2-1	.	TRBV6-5	CASRSGLSSYNEQFF	TGTGCCAGCAGATCGGGACTCAGCTCCTACAATGAGCAGTTCTTC
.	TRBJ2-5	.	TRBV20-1	CSADGETQYF	TGCAGTGCTGACGGGGAGACCCAGTACTTC
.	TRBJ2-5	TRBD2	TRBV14	CASSQGWTSGSGRETQYF	TGTGCCAGCAGCCAAGGGTGGACTAGCGGGAGCGGGCGAGAGACCCAGTACTTC
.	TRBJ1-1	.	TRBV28	CASSSYRNTEAFF	TGTGCCAGCAGTTCCTACAGGAACACTGAAGCTTTCTTT
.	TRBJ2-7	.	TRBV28	CASSLSNYEQYF	TGTGCCAGCAGTTTATCTAACTACGAGCAGTACTTC
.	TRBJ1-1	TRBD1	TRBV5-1	CASRLDRGRNTEAFF	TGCGCCAGCAGGTTGGACAGGGGGCGGAACACTGAAGCTTTCTTT
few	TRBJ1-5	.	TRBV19	CASTPGFNQPQHF	TGTGCCAGCACTCCAGGTTTCAATCAGCCCCAGCATTTT
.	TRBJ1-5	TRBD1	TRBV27	CASSTLGQGVQPQHF	TGTGCCAGCAGTACTTTGGGACAGGGGGTTCAGCCCCAGCATTTT
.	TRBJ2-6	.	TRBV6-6	CASSPLGSGANVLTF	TGTGCCAGCAGCCCCCTAGGTTCTGGGGCCAACGTCCTGACTTTC
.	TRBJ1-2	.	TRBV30	CAWIKTTGITVYGYTF	TGTGCCTGGATCAAAACGACAGGTATAACTGTCTATGGCTACACCTTC
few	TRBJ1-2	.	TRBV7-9	CASSLDLPHSGYTF	TGTGCCAGCAGCCTAGACCTTCCCCACTCTGGCTACACCTTC
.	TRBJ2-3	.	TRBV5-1	CASSLRVATDTQYF	TGCGCCAGCAGCTTGAGGGTAGCGACAGATACGCAGTATTTT
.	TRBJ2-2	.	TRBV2	CASSPRTGELFF	TGTGCCAGCAGCCCTAGAACCGGGGAGCTGTTTTTT